These T cell receptor beta chains were read from a single sample in a study of blood T cell repertoires in COVID-19. Data came from immunoSEQ multiplex PCR; TCRdb stores just in-frame clones and leaves some out. The sample includes about 54,000 clones, 90% seen only once; the top ten take just under 8.5%. The sequenced sample consisted of peripheral blood. All receptors derive from a woman in her forties with active COVID-19. Both conserved end residues are part of each CDR3. D genes are given only for firm matches. Clone size is given for some rows only: seen once, a few or many times, or a class if the clone is expanded.

>TRBV7-6|TRBJ2-7|TRBD2|NA
CASSLLDAGDSYEQYF
TGTGCCAGCAGCTTACTTGACGCGGGGGACTCCTACGAGCAGTACTTC
>TRBV6-5|TRBJ1-2|NA|once
CASTRSPHYGYTF
TGTGCCAGCACACGTAGCCCCCACTATGGCTACACCTTC
>TRBV6-6|TRBJ1-2|NA|NA
CASSQSAGWTF
TGTGCCAGCAGCCAATCGGCCGGGTGGACCTTC
>TRBV4-3|TRBJ1-5|TRBD1|NA
CASSPRTGNNQPQHF
TGCGCCAGCAGCCCCCGGACAGGGAACAATCAGCCCCAGCATTTT
>TRBV7-8|TRBJ2-3|TRBD2|NA
CASSVISGGDTDTQYF
TGTGCCAGCAGCGTCATTAGCGGGGGGGACACAGATACGCAGTATTTT
>TRBV6-5|TRBJ2-1|TRBD2|NA
CASSYRSGAYNEQFF
TGTGCCAGCAGTTACCGTAGCGGGGCTTACAATGAGCAGTTCTTC
>TRBV7-2|TRBJ1-2|NA|NA
CASSTSRGRSTF
TGTGCCAGCAGCACCTCCAGGGGTAGGAGCACCTTC
>TRBV7-3|TRBJ2-3|TRBD2|NA
CASSLRGGLAAPSTDTQYF
TGTGCCAGCAGCTTAAGGGGAGGTCTAGCGGCCCCCAGCACAGATACGCAGTATTTT
>TRBV18|TRBJ1-5|TRBD1|NA
CASSLTGDYNNQPQHF
TGTGCCAGCTCACTGACAGGGGACTACAATAATCAGCCCCAGCATTTT
>TRBV13|TRBJ2-3|TRBD2|NA
CASSFYLNGGRKDTQYF
TGTGCCAGCAGCTTTTATCTTAACGGGGGGAGGAAAGATACGCAGTATTTT
>TRBV11-2|TRBJ1-1|NA|NA
CASSFPRRDTEAFF
TGTGCCAGCAGCTTCCCGAGGAGGGACACTGAAGCTTTCTTT
>TRBV7-3|TRBJ2-2|TRBD1|NA
CAAGTGVAGELFF
TGCGCCGCGGGGACAGGGGTGGCCGGGGAGCTGTTTTTT
>TRBV2|TRBJ1-5|NA|NA
CASSEARGGVGNQPQHF
TGTGCCAGCAGTGAAGCCCGCGGGGGGGTAGGGAATCAGCCCCAGCATTTT
>TRBV27|TRBJ2-1|TRBD1|NA
CASSLSGTVYNEQFF
TGTGCCAGCAGTTTATCCGGGACAGTATACAATGAGCAGTTCTTC
>TRBV29-1|TRBJ2-3|TRBD2|NA
CSVGRGDTDTQYF
TGCAGCGTTGGGCGGGGGGACACAGATACGCAGTATTTT